This TCR beta chain was obtained from a study of CD8+ T cells in alopecia areata. At the level of the study: For the treated group, dosing was oral tofacitinib at 5 to 10 mg twice daily.

Following RNA extraction, reverse transcription yielded cDNA that acted as the sequencing template. Data came from immunoSEQ multiplex PCR; TCRdb stores just in-frame clones and leaves some out. The data contain 110,000 to 150,000 clones, roughly 50% of them singletons. In germline, CDR1 is SGHTA, CDR2 FQGNSA. Trimming took 5 bases from V and 1 from J, leaving 15 bases between them. The CDR3 covers 16 residues. Turning to this clone: Its cognate antigen is unknown.

Study outcomes and limitations: There were also resident alphabeta T cells of normal skin sequenced in scalp samples.

This clonotype was sampled from a human donor with alopecia areata. The chain carries TRBV7-2 and TRBJ1-5; D gene uncertain. The sample was CD4+ T cells sorted from blood, taken at week 0. The CDR3 reads CASSPGFGESNQPQHF. The CDR3 DNA reads as TGTGCCAGCAGCCCAGGATTCGGGGAGAGCAATCAGCCCCAGCATTTT.